Listed below are T cell receptor beta chains from one sample, sequenced in a study of follicular helper T cells after annual influenza vaccination. Sequencing used immunoSEQ multiplex PCR; TCRdb keeps in-frame clones, though not all of them. The sample includes 27,000 or so clones, 80% to 90% of them seen just once. The material sequenced was CXCR5+ CD38- circulating T follicular helper cells from blood, taken on the day of influenza vaccination. The receptor source for this set is an adult who received the influenza vaccine. CDR3s include the opening cysteine and the closing phenylalanine or tryptophan. Each record gives: clone size, J gene, V gene, D gene, CDR3 DNA, CDR3 protein. D genes are given only for firm matches. Not all rows give a size; the values are once, few, many and, for expanded clones, a class.

NA,TRBJ2-3,TRBV29-1,TRBD1,TGCAGCGCCTCGGACAGGGTCACAGATACGCAGTATTTT,CSASDRVTDTQYF
NA,TRBJ2-3,TRBV2,TRBD2,TGTGCCACTCGACCGGGGGGAGATACGCAGTATTTT,CATRPGGDTQYF
NA,TRBJ1-1,TRBV6-1,TRBD1,TGTGCCAGCGGGAACAGGGGGCGAACTGAAGCTTTCTTT,CASGNRGRTEAFF
NA,TRBJ1-1,TRBV5-1,TRBD1,TGCGCCAGCAGCTCTTTAACAGGGGGTGGAACTGAAGCTTTCTTT,CASSSLTGGGTEAFF
NA,TRBJ2-3,TRBV5-6,TRBD2,TGTGCCAGCAGCCCTTTCGCGGGGGGCGTGGCAGATACGCAGTATTTT,CASSPFAGGVADTQYF
NA,TRBJ2-4,TRBV5-4,TRBD1,TGTGCCAGCAGCATCGGACAGGGAGGAGCCAAAAACATTCAGTACTTC,CASSIGQGGAKNIQYF
NA,TRBJ1-5,TRBV19,TRBD1,TGTGCCAGTCAGGTAGGGACAGCTTTAAAGGAAAATCAGCCCCAGCATTTT,CASQVGTALKENQPQHF
NA,TRBJ2-3,TRBV30,NA,TGTGCCTGCTTTAGAACAGATACGCAGTATTTT,CACFRTDTQYF
NA,TRBJ2-1,TRBV14,NA,TGTGCCAGCAGCCAGGCCAGACAGGATGAGCAGTTCTTC,CASSQARQDEQFF
once,TRBJ1-2,TRBV6-4,NA,TGTGCCAGCAGTGACCGTGGCTTAAACTATGGCTACACCTTC,CASSDRGLNYGYTF
NA,TRBJ2-5,TRBV9,TRBD2,TGTGCCAGCAGCGTAGGCGGGGGGGCCTTCGTCGAGACCCAGTACTTC,CASSVGGGAFVETQYF
NA,TRBJ1-2,TRBV5-4,TRBD1,TGTGCCAGCAGCTTTTCTGGACAGGGTAACTATGGCTACACCTTC,CASSFSGQGNYGYTF
NA,TRBJ1-2,TRBV6-5,TRBD1,TGTGCCAGCAGTTACAGGACAGGGACTGGCTACACCTTC,CASSYRTGTGYTF
NA,TRBJ2-6,TRBV10-2,NA,TGCGCCAGCAGTGAGAGGCGGGGGCGGACTGGGGCCAACGTCCTGACTTTC,CASSERRGRTGANVLTF
NA,TRBJ2-7,TRBV4-1,NA,TGCGCCAGCAGCCAAGAGTTACAGCCCCACTACGAGCAGTACTTC,CASSQELQPHYEQYF
NA,TRBJ2-5,TRBV7-6,NA,TGTGCCAGCAGCTTAGCCGGGACTTCGGTCCAGTACTTC,CASSLAGTSVQYF
few,TRBJ2-2,TRBV5-1,TRBD1,TGCGCCAGCAGCCCCGGACAGGGAAAGGCCCCCGGGGAGCTGTTTTTT,CASSPGQGKAPGELFF
NA,TRBJ1-1,TRBV5-1,NA,TGCGCCAGCAAGGGTCTGACAGGGAACACTGAAGCTTTCTTT,CASKGLTGNTEAFF
once,TRBJ2-1,TRBV5-6,NA,TGTGCCAGCAGCTTAGAACAGACGGCCTACAATGAGCAGTTCTTC,CASSLEQTAYNEQFF
NA,TRBJ1-2,TRBV19,NA,TGTGCCAGTAGTATACCAGGCGACAGCCGTGGCTACACCTTC,CASSIPGDSRGYTF
NA,TRBJ2-2,TRBV19,TRBD1,TGTGCCAGTAGTTTACAGGGGCTCCGACCTACTACCGGGGAGCTGTTTTTT,CASSLQGLRPTTGELFF
few,TRBJ2-5,TRBV28,NA,TGTGCCAGCAGTTTATGGAGAGGGACCCAGTACTTC,CASSLWRGTQYF
NA,TRBJ1-2,TRBV6-5,TRBD1,TGTGCCAGCAACACATTACAGGGGAGGTTCTATGGCTACACCTTC,CASNTLQGRFYGYTF
NA,TRBJ2-4,TRBV7-2,TRBD1,TGTGCCAGCAGCTTAGCGACAGGGACAGGGGGAAGCATTCAGTACTTC,CASSLATGTGGSIQYF
NA,TRBJ2-7,TRBV18,TRBD1,TGTGCCAGCTCACGGGACAGGGTCGAGCAGTACTTC,CASSRDRVEQYF
NA,TRBJ2-7,TRBV4-1,TRBD1,TGCGCCAGCAGACCCGGGACAGGGGCGCGGTACGAGCAGTACTTC,CASRPGTGARYEQYF
NA,TRBJ2-3,TRBV18,NA,TGTGCCAGCTCACGATCACAGGGAAATACAGATACGCAGTATTTT,CASSRSQGNTDTQYF
NA,TRBJ1-5,TRBV7-9,NA,TGTGCCAGCAGCTTTGTGGGCCAGCCCCAGCATTTT,CASSFVGQPQHF
NA,TRBJ1-2,TRBV5-4,TRBD1,TGTGCCAGCAGATATCTGGGACAGGGGGCGCGGGGCTACACCTTC,CASRYLGQGARGYTF
NA,TRBJ2-7,TRBV7-2,NA,TGTGCCAGCAGCTTAGAACAGTCCTACGAGCAGTACTTC,CASSLEQSYEQYF
NA,TRBJ2-5,TRBV5-6,TRBD2,TGTGCCAGCAGCCCGGTGCTTGTAGCGGGAGAGGAGACCCAGTACTTC,CASSPVLVAGEETQYF
NA,TRBJ2-2,TRBV20-1,NA,TGCAGTGCTAGACGGGACAGGGAGCTGTTTTTT,CSARRDRELFF
NA,TRBJ1-6,TRBV5-4,NA,TGTGCCAGCAGCTTTGCCAGTCCCAATTCACCCCTCCACTTT,CASSFASPNSPLHF
NA,TRBJ2-1,TRBV18,NA,TGTGCCAGCTCACCGGATAGGGGAAATGAGCAGTTCTTC,CASSPDRGNEQFF
NA,TRBJ2-7,TRBV5-8,NA,TGTGCCAGCAGCTTGAAAGCCGAGCAGTACTTC,CASSLKAEQYF
once,TRBJ1-6,TRBV6-1,TRBD1,TGTGCCAGCAGCTTGGCCGACAGGGGGAATTCACCCCTCCACTTT,CASSLADRGNSPLHF
NA,TRBJ1-6,TRBV9,TRBD1,TGTGCCAGCAGCGTAGAGGGCGGGACAGGGCGTTCACCCCTCCACTTT,CASSVEGGTGRSPLHF
once,TRBJ2-7,TRBV19,TRBD1,TGTGCCAGTAGTTCCGGGACAGTATACGAGCAGTACTTC,CASSSGTVYEQYF
NA,TRBJ1-2,TRBV7-9,TRBD1,TGTGCCAGCAGCAAAACGGGGGGCGGGACAGGGGGCGGCTATGGCTACACCTTC,CASSKTGGGTGGGYGYTF
few,TRBJ1-6,TRBV7-9,NA,TGTGCCAGCAGCTCGAAGGACAGCCCGGGTTCACCCCTCCACTTT,CASSSKDSPGSPLHF
few,TRBJ1-4,TRBV7-9,NA,TGTGCCAGCAGCTTAGATCCGGTTAATGAAAAACTGTTTTTT,CASSLDPVNEKLFF
NA,TRBJ2-2,TRBV5-4,TRBD2,TGTGCCAGCAGCATGGGGACTAGCGGTTCCACCGGGGAGCTGTTTTTT,CASSMGTSGSTGELFF
once,TRBJ2-7,TRBV4-2,NA,TGTGCCAGCAACCAAGACCGAAACTACGAGCAGTACTTC,CASNQDRNYEQYF